This T cell receptor beta chain was identified during a study of shared clonotypes between healthy human individuals. Study-level results: Donor scarcity curtailed the genetic and exposure-history diversity represented herein.

About this clone: What it binds is not known.

Looked up from germline, CDR1 is MNHEY and CDR2 is SVGAGI. The CDR3 covers 15 residues. V lost 6 bases and J lost 3; bases outside the gene matches: 8. As originally analysed: Junction-only sequences without quality scores came from ImmunoSEQ, so filtering differed. This table comes from immunoSEQ multiplex PCR, and its TCRdb copy is limited to in-frame clones, with some not included. Clone size and the V and J calls come from that table; the DNA yielded D and trimming. The sample holds about 2.4 million clones; under 95% are singletons and the top ten take about 0.34%. The receptor comes from a man younger than 35 in good health. Some clones in this sample may be carry-over from other donors' samples. The V call is TRBV6-5, the J call TRBJ1-5; 7 positions match TRBD1. Specimen: naive CD4+ T cells from PBMCs. The subset denotes: CD45RA+ positively selected. The CDR3 protein is CASSPRQGLNQPQHF. The CDR3 DNA sequence: TGTGCCAGCAGCCCCAGACAGGGTCTCAATCAGCCCCAGCATTTT.